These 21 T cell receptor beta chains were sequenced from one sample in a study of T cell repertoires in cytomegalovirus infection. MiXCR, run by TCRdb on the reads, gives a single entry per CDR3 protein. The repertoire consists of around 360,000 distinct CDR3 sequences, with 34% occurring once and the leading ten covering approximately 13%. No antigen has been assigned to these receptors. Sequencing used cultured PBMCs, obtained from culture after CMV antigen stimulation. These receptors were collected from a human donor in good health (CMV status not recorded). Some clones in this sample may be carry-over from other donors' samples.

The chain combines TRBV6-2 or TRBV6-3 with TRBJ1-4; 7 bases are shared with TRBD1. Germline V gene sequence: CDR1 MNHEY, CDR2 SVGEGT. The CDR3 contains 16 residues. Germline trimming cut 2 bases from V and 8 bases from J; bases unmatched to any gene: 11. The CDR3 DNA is TGTGCCAGCAGTTACCCCGTGGACAGGAGGGGCGAAAAACTGTTTTTT. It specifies CASSYPVDRRGEKLFF.

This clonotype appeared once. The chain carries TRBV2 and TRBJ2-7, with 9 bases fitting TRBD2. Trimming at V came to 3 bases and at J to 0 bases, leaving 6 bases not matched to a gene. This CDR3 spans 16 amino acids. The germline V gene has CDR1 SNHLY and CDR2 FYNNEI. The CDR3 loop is CASSEASGTSSYEQYF. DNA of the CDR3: TGTGCCAGCAGTGAGGCTAGCGGGACCAGCTCCTACGAGCAGTACTTC.

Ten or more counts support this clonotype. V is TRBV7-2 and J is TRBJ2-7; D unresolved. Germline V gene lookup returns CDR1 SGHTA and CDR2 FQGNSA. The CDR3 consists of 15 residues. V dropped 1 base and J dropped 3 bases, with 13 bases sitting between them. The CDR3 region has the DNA TGTGCCAGCAGCTTAGGCTGGGCCGGCATCTACGAGCAGTACGTC. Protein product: CASSLGWAGIYEQYV.

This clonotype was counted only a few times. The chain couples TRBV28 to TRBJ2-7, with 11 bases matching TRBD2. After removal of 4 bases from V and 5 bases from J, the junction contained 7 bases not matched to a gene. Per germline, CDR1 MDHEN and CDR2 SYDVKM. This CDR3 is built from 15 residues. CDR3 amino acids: CASSSAGLAEHEQYV. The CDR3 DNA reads TGTGCCAGCAGTTCCGCGGGACTAGCGGAGCACGAGCAGTACGTC.

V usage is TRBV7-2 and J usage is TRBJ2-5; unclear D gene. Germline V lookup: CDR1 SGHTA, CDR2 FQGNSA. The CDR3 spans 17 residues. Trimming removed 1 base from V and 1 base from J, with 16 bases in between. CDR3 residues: CASSLVADLRFQETQYF. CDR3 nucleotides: TGTGCCAGCAGCTTAGTGGCGGACCTAAGGTTCCAAGAGACCCAGTACTTC.

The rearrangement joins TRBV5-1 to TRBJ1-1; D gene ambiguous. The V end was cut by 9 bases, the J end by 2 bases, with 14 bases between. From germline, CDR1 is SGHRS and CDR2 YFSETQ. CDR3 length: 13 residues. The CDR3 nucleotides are TGCGCCACCAAGAACACAGAAAACACTGAAGCTTTCTTT. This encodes CATKNTENTEAFF.

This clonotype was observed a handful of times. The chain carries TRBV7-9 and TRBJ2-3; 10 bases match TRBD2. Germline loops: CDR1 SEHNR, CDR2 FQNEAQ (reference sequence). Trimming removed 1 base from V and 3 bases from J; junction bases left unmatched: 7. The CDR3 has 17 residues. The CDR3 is CASSLVPSGSLTDTQYF. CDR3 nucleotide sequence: TGTGCCAGCAGCTTAGTCCCTAGCGGGAGTTTGACAGATACGCAGTATTTT. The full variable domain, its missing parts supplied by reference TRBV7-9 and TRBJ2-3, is DTGVSQNPRHKITKRGQNVTFRCDPISEHNRLYWYRQTLGQGPEFLTYFQNEAQLEKSRLLSDRFSAERPKGSFSTLEIQRTEQGDSAMYLCASSLVPSGSLTDTQYFGPGTRLTVL.

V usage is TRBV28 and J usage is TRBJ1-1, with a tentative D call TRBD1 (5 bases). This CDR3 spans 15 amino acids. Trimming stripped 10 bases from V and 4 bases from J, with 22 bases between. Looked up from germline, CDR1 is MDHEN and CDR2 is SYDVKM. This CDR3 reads CATDWRGGIGTEAFF. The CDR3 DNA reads TGTGCCACCGATTGGAGGGGAGGGATCGGCACTGAAGCTTTCTTT.

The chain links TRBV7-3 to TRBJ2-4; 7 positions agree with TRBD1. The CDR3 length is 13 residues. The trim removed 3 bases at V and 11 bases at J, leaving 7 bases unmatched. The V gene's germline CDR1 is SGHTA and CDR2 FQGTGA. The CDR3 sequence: CASSFARQGLQYF. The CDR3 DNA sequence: TGTGCCAGCAGCTTTGCGAGACAGGGCCTTCAGTACTTC.

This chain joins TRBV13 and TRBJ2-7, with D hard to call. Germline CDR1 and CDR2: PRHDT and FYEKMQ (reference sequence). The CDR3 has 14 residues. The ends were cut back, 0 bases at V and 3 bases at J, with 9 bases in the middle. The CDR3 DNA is TGTGCCAGCAGCTTAGGCCGCCTAGTCTACGAGCAGTACTTC. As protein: CASSLGRLVYEQYF.

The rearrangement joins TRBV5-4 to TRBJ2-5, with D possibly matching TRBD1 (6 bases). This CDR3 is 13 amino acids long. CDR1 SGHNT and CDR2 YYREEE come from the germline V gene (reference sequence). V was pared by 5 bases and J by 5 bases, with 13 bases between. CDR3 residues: CASRPGVGETQYF. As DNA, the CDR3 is TGTGCCAGCAGACCAGGGGTTGGGGAGACCCAGTACTTC.

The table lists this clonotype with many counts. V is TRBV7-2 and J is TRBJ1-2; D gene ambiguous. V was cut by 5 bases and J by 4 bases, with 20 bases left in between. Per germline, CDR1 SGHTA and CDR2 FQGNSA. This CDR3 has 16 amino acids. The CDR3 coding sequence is TGTGCCAGCAGCCCACCGGATGCGTGGGTTTCCTATGGCTACACCTTC. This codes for CASSPPDAWVSYGYTF. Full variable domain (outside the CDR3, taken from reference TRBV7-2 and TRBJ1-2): GAGVSQSPSNKVTEKGKDVELRCDPISGHTALYWYRQSLGQGLEFLIYFQGNSAPDKSGLPSDRFSAERTGGSVSTLTIQRTQQEDSAVYLCASSPPDAWVSYGYTFGSGTRLTVV.

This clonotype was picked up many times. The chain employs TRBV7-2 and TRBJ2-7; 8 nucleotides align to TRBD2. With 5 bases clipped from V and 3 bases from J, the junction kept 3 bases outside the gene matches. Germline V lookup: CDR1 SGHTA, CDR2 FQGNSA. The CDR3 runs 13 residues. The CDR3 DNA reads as TGTGCCAGCAGCCACAGCGGGAGCTACGAGCAGTACTTC. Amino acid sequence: CASSHSGSYEQYF.

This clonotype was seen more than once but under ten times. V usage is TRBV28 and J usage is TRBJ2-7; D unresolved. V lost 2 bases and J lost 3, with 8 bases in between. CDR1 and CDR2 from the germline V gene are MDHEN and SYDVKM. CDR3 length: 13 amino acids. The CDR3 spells CASSLGPYYEQYV. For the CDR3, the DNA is TGTGCCAGCAGTTTAGGGCCTTACTACGAGCAGTACGTC.

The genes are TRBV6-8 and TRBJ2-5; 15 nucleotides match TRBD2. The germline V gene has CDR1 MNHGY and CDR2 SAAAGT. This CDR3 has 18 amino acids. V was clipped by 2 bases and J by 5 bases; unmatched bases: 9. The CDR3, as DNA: TGTGCCAGCAGTTACGTGGGACTAGCGGGAGGAGCGTATGAGACCCAGTACTTC. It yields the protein CASSYVGLAGGAYETQYF.

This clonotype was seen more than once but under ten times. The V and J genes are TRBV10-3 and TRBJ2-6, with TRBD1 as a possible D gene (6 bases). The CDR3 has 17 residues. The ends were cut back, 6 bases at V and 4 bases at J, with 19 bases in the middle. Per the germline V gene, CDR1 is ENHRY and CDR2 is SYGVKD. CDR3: CAISDAQGPTGANVLTF. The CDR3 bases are TGTGCCATCAGCGACGCACAGGGCCCCACCGGGGCCAACGTCCTGACTTTC.

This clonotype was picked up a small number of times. In DNA form, the CDR3 reads TGTGCCAGCACCAAGGGGGGGTTTGGCAATCAGCCCCAGCATTTT. It specifies CASTKGGFGNQPQHF. This chain connects TRBV7-2 to TRBJ1-5, with a tentative D call TRBD1 (6 bases). Per the germline V gene, CDR1 is SGHTA and CDR2 is FQGNSA. The CDR3 spans 15 residues. Trimming stripped 7 bases from V and 2 bases from J, with 15 bases between.

The CDR3 reads CASSLGLDTGELFF. DNA of the CDR3: TGTGCCAGCAGCTTGGGACTTGACACCGGGGAGCTGTTTTTT. The chain carries TRBV7-6 and TRBJ2-2; a possible D gene is TRBD2 (6 bases). V shed 3 bases and J shed 3 bases, with 8 bases lying between them. CDR1 SGHVS and CDR2 FNYEAQ come from the germline V gene. There are 14 residues in the CDR3.

The CDR3 protein is CASSSGVGTGELFF. CDR3 nucleotides: TGTGCCAGCAGCTCTGGGGTTGGCACCGGGGAGCTGTTTTTT. The chain links TRBV7-7 to TRBJ2-2; D gene unclear. Germline CDR1 SSHAT, CDR2 FNYEAQ (reference sequence). Between the trimmed V and J ends, which lost 4 bases and 4 bases, there was a span of 10 bases. The CDR3 runs to 14 residues.

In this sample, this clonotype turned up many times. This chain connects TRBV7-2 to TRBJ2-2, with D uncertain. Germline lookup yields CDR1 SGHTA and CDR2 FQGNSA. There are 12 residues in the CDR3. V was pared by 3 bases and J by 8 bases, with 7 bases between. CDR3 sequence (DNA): TGTGCCAGCAGCTTTTACGGTGGGGAGCTGTTTTTT. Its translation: CASSFYGGELFF. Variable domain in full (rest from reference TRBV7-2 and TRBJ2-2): GAGVSQSPSNKVTEKGKDVELRCDPISGHTALYWYRQSLGQGLEFLIYFQGNSAPDKSGLPSDRFSAERTGGSVSTLTIQRTQQEDSAVYLCASSFYGGELFFGEGSRLTVL.

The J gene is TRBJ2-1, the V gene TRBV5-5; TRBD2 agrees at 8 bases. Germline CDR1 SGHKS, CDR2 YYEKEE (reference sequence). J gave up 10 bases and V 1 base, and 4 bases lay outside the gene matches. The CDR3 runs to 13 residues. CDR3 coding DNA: TGTGCCAGCAGCTTGCGGGAGGGCCTAGAGCAGTTCTTC. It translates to CASSLREGLEQFF.